The 5 T cell receptor beta chains below all came from one sample that was sequenced in a study of blood T cell repertoires in COVID-19. Sequenced by immunoSEQ multiplex PCR; TCRdb stores in-frame clones only, minus some. Among about 250,000 clones listed, around four fifths were seen once. The sequencing input was peripheral blood. These receptors were taken from a man aged 80 or over with acute or convalescent COVID-19.

The rearrangement links TRBV19 to TRBJ1-2; a weak D match, TRBD1 (5 bases). V was pared by 3 bases and J by 0 bases, with 8 bases between. The CDR3 spans 14 residues. In germline, CDR1 is LNHDA, CDR2 SQIVND (reference sequence). The DNA for the CDR3 is TGTGCCAGTAGTATCCCGGGGGCTAACTATGGCTACACCTTC. It translates to CASSIPGANYGYTF.

The V gene is TRBV27, the J gene TRBJ2-1, with 10 bases matching TRBD2. V gave up 8 bases and J gave up 9 bases; unmatched junction bases: 13. Germline CDR1 MNHEY, CDR2 SMNVEV (reference sequence). The CDR3 length is 15 residues. CDR3 region: CASGSFLAGGLEQFF. Written as DNA, the CDR3 is TGTGCCAGCGGAAGTTTTTTAGCGGGGGGCCTTGAGCAGTTCTTC.

The chain links TRBV19 to TRBJ2-5, with TRBD2 matching over 8 bases. The length of the CDR3 is 14 residues. Trimming removed 3 bases from V and 4 bases from J; junction bases left unmatched: 4. The germline CDR1 and CDR2 sequences are LNHDA and SQIVND (reference sequence). CDR3 sequence: CASSIRGGRETQYF. In DNA form, the CDR3 reads TGTGCCAGTAGTATCCGGGGGGGAAGAGAGACCCAGTACTTC. The complete variable domain, with remaining parts taken from reference TRBV19 and TRBJ2-5, reads DGGITQSPKYLFRKEGQNVTLSCEQNLNHDAMYWYRQDPGQGLRLIYYSQIVNDFQKGDIAEGYSVSREKKESFPLTVTSAQKNPTAFYLCASSIRGGRETQYFGPGTRLLVL.

A few counts support this clone. V and J are TRBV5-1 and TRBJ2-5, with 10 nucleotides matching TRBD1. This CDR3 has 14 amino acids. The V segment lost 3 bases and the J segment 5 bases; nucleotides outside the gene matches: 4. The germline CDR1 and CDR2 sequences are SGHRS and YFSETQ. The CDR3 reads CASSWDRGGETQYF. DNA for the CDR3: TGCGCCAGCAGCTGGGACAGGGGAGGCGAGACCCAGTACTTC.

In this sample, this clone turned up a few times. The rearrangement uses TRBV5-1 and TRBJ1-5, with 7 bases identical to TRBD1. This CDR3 contains 15 residues. V lost 4 bases and J lost 3; bases outside the gene matches: 7. Germline V gives CDR1 SGHRS, CDR2 YFSETQ. CDR3 region: CASSEQGWVNQPQHF. CDR3 DNA sequence: TGCGCCAGCAGCGAACAGGGGTGGGTCAATCAGCCCCAGCATTTT.